Listed here are 21 T cell receptor beta chains from one sample, sequenced in a study of OX40 agonist ivuxolimab in advanced cancers. Profiled with immunoSEQ multiplex PCR; TCRdb holds only in-frame clones, not every one. The sample has 30,000 to 40,000 clones, over 75% seen once. Here the sequenced sample was CD4+ or CD8+ T cells sorted from blood, taken in a trial of the OX40 agonist ivuxolimab. The origin of the receptors is an adult with an advanced solid tumor such as melanoma, head and neck, liver or kidney cancer.

This clone was picked up one time. The gene calls are TRBV18 and TRBJ2-5; no definite D call. Trimming shortened V by 1 base and J by 0 bases, and 3 bases separated the two germline ends. This CDR3 contains 13 residues. Germline V gene data show CDR1 as KGHSH and CDR2 as LQKENI. CDR3 in amino acids: CASSPLNQETQYF. The CDR3 coding sequence is TGTGCCAGCTCACCACTCAACCAAGAGACCCAGTACTTC.

This clone occurred once. The chain employs TRBV7-9 and TRBJ1-4, with a weak D call TRBD1 (5 bases). The CDR3 is 13 amino acids. The ends were cut back, 4 bases at V and 10 bases at J, with 13 bases in the middle. The germline V gene encodes CDR1 SEHNR and CDR2 FQNEAQ (reference sequence). As DNA, the CDR3 is TGTGCCAGCAGCTCCAGGGAAGCAGGAAAACTGTTTTTT. Translating it yields CASSSREAGKLFF.

This clone was recorded only once. The V and J genes are TRBV7-9 and TRBJ2-7, with 8 bases matching TRBD2. J was trimmed by 3 bases and V by 3 bases; bases with no gene match: 4. The CDR3 length is 14 residues. CDR1 SEHNR and CDR2 FQNEAQ come from the germline V gene (reference sequence). Here the CDR3 DNA reads TGTGCCAGCAGCTTTGAGACTAGCGACTACGAGCAGTACTTC. This translates into CASSFETSDYEQYF.

The J gene is TRBJ2-2, the V gene TRBV7-9; a weak D match, TRBD1 (6 bases). The V end lost 11 bases, the J end lost 6 bases, and 16 bases lay between the germline ends. This CDR3 is 13 amino acids long. CDR1 SEHNR and CDR2 FQNEAQ come from the germline V gene (reference sequence). The CDR3 DNA reads as TGTGCCGGGGCCGGGACAAGATCCGGGGAGCTGTTTTTT. Its translation: CAGAGTRSGELFF.

The chain combines TRBV5-1 with TRBJ2-2; 9 bases are shared with TRBD1. The CDR3 sequence is 15 residues long. The V gene end was trimmed by 5 bases and the J gene end by 0 bases; junction bases not matched to a gene: 2. Germline V gives CDR1 SGHRS, CDR2 YFSETQ. The CDR3 sequence: CASRQGAANTGELFF. DNA of the CDR3: TGCGCCAGCAGACAGGGGGCCGCGAACACCGGGGAGCTGTTTTTT.

This clone was observed a few times. V gene TRBV28 combines with J gene TRBJ2-5, with no clear D. V lost 4 bases to trimming and J lost 2 bases, with 2 bases between them. Germline values: CDR1 MDHEN, CDR2 SYDVKM. The CDR3 has 11 amino acids. This CDR3 is CASSYQETQYF. The CDR3 nucleotides are TGTGCCAGCAGTTATCAAGAGACCCAGTACTTC.

V and J are TRBV7-2 and TRBJ2-1; TRBD2 aligns across 7 bases. The CDR3 loop spans 17 amino acids. V lost 5 bases to trimming and J lost 5 bases; unmatched junction nucleotides: 15. Germline V gene data show CDR1 as SGHTA and CDR2 as FQGNSA. CDR3 protein: CASSLSVRTRGNNEQFF. The DNA of the CDR3 is TGTGCCAGCAGCCTGTCTGTCCGGACTAGAGGGAACAATGAGCAGTTCTTC. Variable domain in full (rest from reference TRBV7-2 and TRBJ2-1): GAGVSQSPSNKVTEKGKDVELRCDPISGHTALYWYRQSLGQGLEFLIYFQGNSAPDKSGLPSDRFSAERTGGSVSTLTIQRTQQEDSAVYLCASSLSVRTRGNNEQFFGPGTRLTVL.

This chain connects TRBV2 to TRBJ1-2, with a tentative D call TRBD1 (5 bases). CDR1 and CDR2 (germline): SNHLY, FYNNEI. Trimming pared 6 bases from V and 3 bases from J, leaving 11 bases between. This CDR3 spans 13 amino acids. The CDR3 reads CASRGGSYYGYTF. The CDR3 DNA reads as TGTGCCAGCAGGGGGGGGTCCTACTATGGCTACACCTTC.

The chain combines TRBV19 with TRBJ1-1; 7 positions agree with TRBD1. The germline V gene encodes CDR1 LNHDA and CDR2 SQIVND (reference sequence). CDR3 length: 14 residues. V dropped 1 base and J dropped 5; count of bases not matched to a gene: 4. The DNA for the CDR3 is TGTGCCAGTAGTATAGGTACAGGGGTTACTGAAGCTTTCTTT. Protein product: CASSIGTGVTEAFF.

The chain recombines TRBV6-1 with TRBJ2-7; tentatively, D is TRBD1 or TRBD2 (5 bases each). V gave up 4 bases and J gave up 2 bases, with 15 bases separating them. The CDR3 extends over 15 amino acids. CDR1 MNHNS and CDR2 SASEGT come from the germline V gene. The CDR3 protein is CASSAPRDGTYEQYF. CDR3 in DNA: TGTGCCAGCAGTGCGCCCCGGGACGGAACCTACGAGCAGTACTTC.

This chain joins TRBV9 and TRBJ1-2; TRBD1 matches 9 bases. In germline, CDR1 is SGDLS, CDR2 YYNGEE. The CDR3 has 17 residues. V was clipped by 3 bases and J by 1 base; unmatched bases: 10. The CDR3 nucleotides are TGTGCCAGCAGCGGCCCGGGACAGGGTGAAGATAACTATGGCTACACCTTC. Translating gives CASSGPGQGEDNYGYTF.

The chain couples TRBV2 to TRBJ1-3; D ambiguous. Trimming cost V 0 bases and J 7 bases, with 4 bases left between them. The CDR3 consists of 12 residues. In germline, CDR1 is SNHLY, CDR2 FYNNEI. DNA of the CDR3: TGTGCCAGCAGTGAAGCGCAGAACACCATATATTTT. Protein sequence: CASSEAQNTIYF. The full variable domain, with the rest looked up from reference TRBV2 and TRBJ1-3, is EPEVTQTPSHQVTQMGQEVILRCVPISNHLYFYWYRQILGQKVEFLVSFYNNEISEKSEIFDDQFSVERPDGSNFTLKIRSTKLEDSAMYFCASSEAQNTIYFGEGSWLTVV.

This sequence joins TRBV5-6 and TRBJ2-1, with D uncertain. Germline CDR1 SGHDT, CDR2 YYEEEE. The CDR3 extends over 12 amino acids. V lost 7 bases and J 3 bases, leaving 8 bases between the germline ends. In nucleotides, the CDR3 is TGTGCCAGCGACGCCCTCTACAATGAGCAGTTCTTC. This translates into CASDALYNEQFF.

In its sample, this clone was seen once. The chain employs TRBV18 and TRBJ1-1; 9 nucleotides line up with TRBD1. Germline CDR1 is KGHSH and CDR2 is LQKENI. The CDR3 totals 16 residues. V shed 6 bases, J shed 8 bases, and the junction held 16 bases outside the gene matches. The chain's CDR3 is CASSLSYPGQGGEAFF. CDR3 sequence (DNA): TGTGCCAGCTCCTTATCTTATCCGGGACAGGGAGGGGAAGCTTTCTTT.

The V and J genes are TRBV19 and TRBJ2-5; 7 bases map to TRBD2. Germline V gene data show CDR1 as LNHDA and CDR2 as SQIVND (reference sequence). The V and J ends lost 5 bases and 4 bases, in that order; junction bases with no gene match: 4. The CDR3 totals 13 residues. In DNA, the CDR3 is TGTGCCAGTAGTTCCGGGGGGAGAGAGACCCAGTACTTC. Amino acid sequence: CASSSGGRETQYF.

By share, this clone ranks as medium-sized (0.01 to 0.1%). The chain is built from TRBV4-2 and TRBJ2-7, with 7 bases that match TRBD1. Trimming removed 4 bases from V and 1 base from J; junction bases left unmatched: 4. The CDR3 runs to 14 residues. Germline V lookup: CDR1 LGHNA, CDR2 YNFKEQ. CDR3 residues: CASSPPTGSYEQYF. The CDR3 coding sequence is TGTGCCAGCAGCCCCCCGACAGGGTCCTACGAGCAGTACTTC.

The chain recombines TRBV18 with TRBJ2-7; 8 nucleotides match TRBD2. Germline CDR1 KGHSH, CDR2 LQKENI. V was pared by 1 base and J by 1 base, with 6 bases of the junction left unmatched. The CDR3 extends over 16 amino acids. The CDR3 spells CASSPLAGLSSYEQYF. CDR3 coding DNA: TGTGCCAGCTCACCACTAGCGGGATTATCGTCCTACGAGCAGTACTTC. The full variable domain, in which reference TRBV18 and TRBJ2-7 provide the parts outside the CDR3, is NAGVMQNPRHLVRRRGQEARLRCSPMKGHSHVYWYRQLPEEGLKFMVYLQKENIIDESGMPKERFSAEFPKEGPSILRIQQVVRGDSAAYFCASSPLAGLSSYEQYFGPGTRLTVT.

This clone was observed a single time. Here the CDR3 reads CASRPDRASYEQYF. The CDR3 region has the DNA TGTGCCAGCAGACCGGACAGGGCCTCCTACGAGCAGTACTTC. The chain is built from TRBV7-9 and TRBJ2-7, with TRBD1 matching over 8 bases. The trim removed 6 bases at V and 0 bases at J, leaving 4 bases unmatched. CDR3 size: 14 residues. Germline-derived CDR1 and CDR2 are SEHNR and FQNEAQ (reference sequence).

CDR3 sequence reads: CASSSGVVPYEQYF. For the CDR3, the DNA is TGTGCCAGCAGCAGCGGAGTGGTCCCCTACGAGCAGTACTTC. J is TRBJ2-7 and V is TRBV7-2; D is perhaps TRBD2 (5 bases). Germline V lookup: CDR1 SGHTA, CDR2 FQGNSA. The CDR3 length is 14 residues. Trimming cost V 5 bases and J 2 bases, with 13 bases left between them. Using reference TRBV7-2 and TRBJ2-7 for the parts outside the CDR3, the full variable domain is GAGVSQSPSNKVTEKGKDVELRCDPISGHTALYWYRQSLGQGLEFLIYFQGNSAPDKSGLPSDRFSAERTGGSVSTLTIQRTQQEDSAVYLCASSSGVVPYEQYFGPGTRLTVT.

V gene TRBV11-3 combines with J gene TRBJ1-2, with TRBD1 matching 8 bases. V lost 5 bases, J lost 4 bases, and 9 bases stayed unmatched. The CDR3 has 15 amino acids. Germline V gives CDR1 SGHNT, CDR2 YENEEA. This chain's CDR3 is CASSPPWQGAYGYTF. In DNA form, the CDR3 reads TGTGCCAGCAGCCCTCCGTGGCAGGGGGCCTATGGCTACACCTTC.

V gene TRBV7-6 combines with J gene TRBJ2-7, with D tentatively TRBD2 (5 bases). V lost 5 bases and J 0 bases, leaving 8 bases between the germline ends. CDR3 length equals 13 residues. Germline loops: CDR1 SGHVS, CDR2 FNYEAQ. CDR3 sequence reads: CASSRDYSYEQYF. CDR3 nucleotide sequence: TGTGCCAGCAGCCGAGACTACTCCTACGAGCAGTACTTC.